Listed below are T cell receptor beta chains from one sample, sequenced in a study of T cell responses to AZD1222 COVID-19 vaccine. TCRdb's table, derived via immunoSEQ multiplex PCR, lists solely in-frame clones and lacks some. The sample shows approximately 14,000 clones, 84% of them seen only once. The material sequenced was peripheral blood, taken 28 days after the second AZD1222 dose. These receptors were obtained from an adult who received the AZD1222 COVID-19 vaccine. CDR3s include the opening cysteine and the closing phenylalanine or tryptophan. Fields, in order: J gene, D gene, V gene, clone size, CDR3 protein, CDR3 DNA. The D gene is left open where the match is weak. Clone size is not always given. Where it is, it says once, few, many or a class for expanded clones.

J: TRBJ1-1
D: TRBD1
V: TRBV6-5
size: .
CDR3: CASSWTGLTEAFF
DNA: TGTGCCAGCAGTTGGACAGGGCTCACTGAAGCTTTCTTT

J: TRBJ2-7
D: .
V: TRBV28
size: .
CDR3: CASSPTGTPYEQYF
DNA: TGTGCCAGCAGTCCTACCGGGACGCCTTACGAGCAGTACTTC

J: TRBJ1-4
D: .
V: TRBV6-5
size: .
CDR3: CASGTGPGKLFF
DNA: TGTGCCAGCGGGACCGGACCGGGAAAACTGTTTTTT

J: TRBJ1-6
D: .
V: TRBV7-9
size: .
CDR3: CASRPDTGNSPLHF
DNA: TGTGCCAGCAGGCCGGACACGGGGAATTCACCCCTCCACTTT

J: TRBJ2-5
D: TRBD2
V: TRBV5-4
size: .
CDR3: CASSLGGRPTSNTQYF
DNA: TGTGCCAGCAGCTTAGGCGGGAGGCCGACCAGTAATACCCAGTACTTC

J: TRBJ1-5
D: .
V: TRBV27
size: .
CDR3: CASSTIGSGSNQPQHF
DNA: TGTGCCAGCAGCACCATTGGTTCAGGGAGCAATCAGCCCCAGCATTTT

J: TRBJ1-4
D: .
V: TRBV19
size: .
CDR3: CASTDSYYEKLFF
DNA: TGTGCCAGTACCGACAGTTATTATGAAAAACTGTTTTTT

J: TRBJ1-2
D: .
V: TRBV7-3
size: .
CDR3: CASSLGASGYGYTF
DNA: TGTGCCAGCAGCTTAGGGGCCTCGGGCTATGGCTACACCTTC

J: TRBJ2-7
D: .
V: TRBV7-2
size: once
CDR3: CASSSFTRDEQYF
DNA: TGTGCCAGCAGCTCCTTTACTAGGGACGAGCAGTACTTC

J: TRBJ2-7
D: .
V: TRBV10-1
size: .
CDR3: CASSESTIEQYF
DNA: TGCGCCAGCAGTGAGTCGACAATCGAGCAGTACTTC

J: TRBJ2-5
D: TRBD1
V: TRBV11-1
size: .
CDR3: CASSPGTAMWETQYF
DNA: TGTGCCAGCAGCCCAGGGACAGCGATGTGGGAGACCCAGTACTTC

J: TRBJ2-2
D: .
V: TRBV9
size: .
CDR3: CASSAQDTGELFF
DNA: TGTGCCAGCAGCGCTCAGGACACCGGGGAGCTGTTTTTT

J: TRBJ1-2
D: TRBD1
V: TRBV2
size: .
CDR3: CASGTGLGYGYTF
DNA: TGTGCCAGCGGGACAGGGTTAGGCTATGGCTACACCTTC

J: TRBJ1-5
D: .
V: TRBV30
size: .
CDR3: CAWSGGDLQPQHF
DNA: TGTGCCTGGAGTGGGGGGGACCTGCAACCCCAGCATTTT

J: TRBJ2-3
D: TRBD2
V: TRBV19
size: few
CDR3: CATSGSLTDTQYF
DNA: TGTGCCACTAGCGGGAGTCTCACAGATACGCAGTATTTT

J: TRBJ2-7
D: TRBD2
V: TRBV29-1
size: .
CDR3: CSVEFGSGYFYEQYF
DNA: TGCAGCGTTGAGTTCGGTAGCGGGTATTTCTACGAGCAGTACTTC

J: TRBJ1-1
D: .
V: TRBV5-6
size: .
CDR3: CASIDRDILNTEAFF
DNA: TGTGCCAGCATCGACCGGGACATCCTGAACACTGAAGCTTTCTTT

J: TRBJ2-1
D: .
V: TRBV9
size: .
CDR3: CASSVELFSYNEQFF
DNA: TGTGCCAGCAGCGTAGAACTATTCTCCTACAATGAGCAGTTCTTC

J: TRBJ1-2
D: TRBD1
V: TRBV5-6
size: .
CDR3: CASSYGQGNYGYTF
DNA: TGTGCCAGCAGCTACGGACAGGGAAACTATGGCTACACCTTC

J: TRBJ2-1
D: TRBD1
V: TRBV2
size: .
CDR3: CASRYQGEFYNEQFF
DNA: TGTGCCAGCAGGTATCAGGGGGAGTTCTACAATGAGCAGTTCTTC

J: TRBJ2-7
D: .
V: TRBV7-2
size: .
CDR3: CASSSNYLEQYF
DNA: TGTGCCAGCAGCTCAAACTATCTCGAGCAGTACTTC

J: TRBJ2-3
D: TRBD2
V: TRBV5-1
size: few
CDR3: CASSFQRGGLSTDTQYF
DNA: TGCGCCAGCAGCTTCCAGCGGGGGGGCCTTAGCACAGATACGCAGTATTTT

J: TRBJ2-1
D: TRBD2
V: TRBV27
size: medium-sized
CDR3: CASRDGLAPYNEQFF
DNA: TGTGCCAGCAGAGATGGACTAGCGCCCTACAATGAGCAGTTCTTC

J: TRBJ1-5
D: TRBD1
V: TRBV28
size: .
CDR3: CASSFAGGTVQPQHF
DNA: TGTGCCAGCAGTTTCGCAGGGGGCACGGTTCAGCCCCAGCATTTT

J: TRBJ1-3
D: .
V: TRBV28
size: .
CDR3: CASSPRQSGNTIYF
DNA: TGTGCCAGCAGTCCCAGACAGAGTGGAAACACCATATATTTT

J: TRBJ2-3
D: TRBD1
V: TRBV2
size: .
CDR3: CASLRTGASTDTQYF
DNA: TGTGCCAGCTTGCGGACAGGAGCTAGCACAGATACGCAGTATTTT

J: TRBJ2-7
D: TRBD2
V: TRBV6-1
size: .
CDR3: CASSDGREFHEQYF
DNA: TGTGCCAGCAGTGACGGGCGGGAGTTCCACGAGCAGTACTTC